This TCR beta chain was found in a study of spatial heterogeneity in lung cancer. Across the whole study: Detection consistently captured more beta-chain sequences than alpha-chain sequences.

TCRdb re-analysed the 5' RACE reads in MiXCR, keeping a single row per CDR3 protein. This sample has about 22,000 distinct CDR3 sequences, with about 5% found just once. Time point denoted: sample taken at primary tumor resection. V gave up 5 bases and J gave up 3 bases, with 13 bases separating them. There are 15 residues in the CDR3. Germline CDR1 is SEHNR and CDR2 is FQNEAQ (reference sequence). This clonotype has at least ten counts. The source was PBMCs, collected at surgery. The chain recombines TRBV7-9 with TRBJ2-2, with D possibly TRBD2 on 6 matching bases. The TCR sequence derives from a male donor with early-stage non-small cell lung cancer. CDR3 region: CASSRGEVDTGELFF. The CDR3, as DNA: TGTGCCAGCAGCCGAGGGGAGGTGGACACCGGGGAGCTGTTTTTT.